This T cell receptor beta chain is drawn from a study of regulatory T cells in long-lasting Graves disease. The germline V gene has CDR1 SGHAT and CDR2 FQNNGV. The CDR3 loop spans 16 amino acids. Trimming took 1 base from V and 6 from J; bases not matched to a gene: 11. Regarding time point: newly diagnosed GD, antithyroid drugs for less than 3 months. With RNA extracted from PBMCs as input, the TCR library was made. Investigators prepared the TCR beta libraries by applying iRepertoire HTBI primers and Arm-PCR of CDR3 regions. TCRdb passed the multiplex PCR reads through MiXCR, listing each CDR3 protein once. The sample holds hundreds of thousands of distinct CDR3 sequences; roughly 15% are singletons and the top ten take about 10%. These data were likewise used in another study, on T cells in Graves' hyperthyroidism and ophthalmopathy. That paper states: Exclusion of a patient resulted from uncontrolled infection, other autoimmune disease, pregnancy or lactation. A first-round RT-PCR of the TCR CDR3 used the HTBI primer set.

J is TRBJ2-7 and V is TRBV11-2; 8 bases are shared with TRBD2. The receptor's source is a young woman with Graves disease. The sample was peripheral blood mononuclear cells (PBMCs), taken at new diagnosis, from a patient treated with antithyroid drugs. The DNA of the CDR3 is TGTGCCAGCAGCTTAGTTACTAGCGGAACGTCTGGCGAGCAGTACTTC. Encoded protein: CASSLVTSGTSGEQYF.